This T cell receptor beta chain was identified during a study of blood T cell repertoires in COVID-19. In the study overall: The cDNA or gDNA used as material had been derived from T cells, B-cell-depleted T cells, or PBMCs.

Authors' processing steps: Researchers report that nucleated cell counts were estimated from reference gene primer amplification. Generated by immunoSEQ multiplex PCR, the TCRdb table keeps only in-frame clones and is missing some. V and J calls and clone size are as listed in that table; D and trimming were resolved from the DNA. The sample gives 120,000 to 150,000 clones, 87% of which show up once; over 35% is in the top ten. The CDR3 extends over 15 amino acids. Germline assignment: CDR1 KGHSH and CDR2 LQKENI. Between the trimmed V and J ends, which lost 1 base and 1 base, there was a span of 9 bases.

The sequencing input was peripheral blood. The sequence was collected from a man in his fifties or sixties who had recovered from COVID-19. The genes are TRBV18 and TRBJ2-3; no firm D call. The chain's CDR3 is CASSPLRSGTDTQYF. CDR3 bases: TGTGCCAGCTCACCACTCCGGAGTGGCACAGATACGCAGTATTTT.